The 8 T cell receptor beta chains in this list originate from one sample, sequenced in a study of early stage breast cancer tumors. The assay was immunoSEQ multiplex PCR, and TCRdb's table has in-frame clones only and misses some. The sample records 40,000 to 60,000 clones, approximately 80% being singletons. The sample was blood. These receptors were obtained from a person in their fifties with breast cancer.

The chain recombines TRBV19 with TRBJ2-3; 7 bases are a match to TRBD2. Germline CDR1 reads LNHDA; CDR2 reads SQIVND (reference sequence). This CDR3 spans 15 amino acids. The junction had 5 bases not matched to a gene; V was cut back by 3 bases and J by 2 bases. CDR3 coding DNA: TGTGCCAGTAGTATCTCGGGACTATCCACAGATACGCAGTATTTT. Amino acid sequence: CASSISGLSTDTQYF.

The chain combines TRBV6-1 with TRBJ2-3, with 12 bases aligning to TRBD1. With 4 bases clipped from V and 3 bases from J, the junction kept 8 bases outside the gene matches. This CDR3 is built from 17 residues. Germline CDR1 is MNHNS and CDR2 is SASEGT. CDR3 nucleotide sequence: TGTGCCAGCAGTGGCCGGGACAGGGGGCGCAGGACAGATACGCAGTATTTT. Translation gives CASSGRDRGRRTDTQYF.

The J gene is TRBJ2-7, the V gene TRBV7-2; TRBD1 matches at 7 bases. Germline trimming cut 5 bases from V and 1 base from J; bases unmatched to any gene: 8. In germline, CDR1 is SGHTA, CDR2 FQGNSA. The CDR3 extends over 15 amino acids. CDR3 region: CASSPGQVGSYEQYF. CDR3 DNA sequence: TGTGCCAGCAGCCCAGGACAGGTTGGGTCCTACGAGCAGTACTTC.

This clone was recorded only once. Here the CDR3 reads CASSLVSNEQFF. The CDR3 coding sequence is TGTGCCAGCAGCTTAGTTTCCAATGAGCAGTTCTTC. The chain joins TRBV7-6 to TRBJ2-1; D gene ambiguous. Looked up from germline, CDR1 is SGHVS and CDR2 is FNYEAQ. Trimming removed 1 base from V and 6 bases from J, with 4 bases in between. The CDR3 has 12 residues. The full variable domain, completed using reference TRBV7-6 and TRBJ2-1, is GAGVSQSPRYKVTKRGQDVALRCDPISGHVSLYWYRQALGQGPEFLTYFNYEAQQDKSGLPNDRFSAERPEGSISTLTIQRTEQRDSAMYRCASSLVSNEQFFGPGTRLTVL.

The CDR3: CASSEWEQSIYGYTF. Written as DNA, the CDR3 is TGTGCCAGCAGTGAATGGGAGCAGAGCATATATGGCTACACCTTC. This sequence joins TRBV2 and TRBJ1-2; D unresolved. Germline assignment: CDR1 SNHLY and CDR2 FYNNEI. The CDR3 sequence is 15 residues long. Trimming removed 2 bases from V and 5 bases from J, with 15 bases in between.

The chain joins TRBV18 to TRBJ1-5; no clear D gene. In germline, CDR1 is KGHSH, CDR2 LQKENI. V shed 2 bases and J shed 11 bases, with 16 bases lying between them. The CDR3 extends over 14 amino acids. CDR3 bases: TGTGCCAGCTCACCAACCCAGAACCTCGAGACCCAGCATTTT. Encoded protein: CASSPTQNLETQHF.

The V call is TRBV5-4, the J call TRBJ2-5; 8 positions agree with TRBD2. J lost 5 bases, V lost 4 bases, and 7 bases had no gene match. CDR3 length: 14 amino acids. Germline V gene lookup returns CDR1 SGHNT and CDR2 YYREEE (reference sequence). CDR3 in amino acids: CASSAAGGGETQYF. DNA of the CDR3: TGTGCCAGCAGCGCCGCGGGGGGTGGGGAGACCCAGTACTTC.

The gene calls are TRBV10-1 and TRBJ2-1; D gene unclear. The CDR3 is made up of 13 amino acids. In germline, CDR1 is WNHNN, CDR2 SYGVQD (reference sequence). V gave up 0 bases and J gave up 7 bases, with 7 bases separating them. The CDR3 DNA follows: TGCGCCAGCAGTGAGTCTGGCCGAAATGAGCAGTTCTTC. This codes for CASSESGRNEQFF.